The 15 T cell receptor beta chains reported below all come from one sample, sequenced in a study of cytomegalovirus exposure and HLA in healthy donors. A multiplex PCR was run with 60 Vbeta primers and 13 Jbeta primers. Here immunoSEQ multiplex PCR was the method, and the copy in TCRdb shows in-frame clones only, minus some. This table has about 100,000 clones, approximately 80% appearing once. The specimen was PBMCs. These receptors all stem from a woman aged 55-70 years in good health and CMV-seronegative.

This clone was seen once. Here the CDR3 reads CASSDDRTTGIYGYTF. The DNA of the CDR3 is TGTGCCAGCAGCGATGACCGTACGACAGGGATCTATGGCTACACCTTC. The gene calls are TRBV5-6 and TRBJ1-2; TRBD1 matches 7 bases. The V and J ends lost 4 bases and 4 bases, in that order; junction bases with no gene match: 13. The CDR3 length is 16 residues. Looked up from germline, CDR1 is SGHDT and CDR2 is YYEEEE.

The rearrangement joins TRBV27 to TRBJ2-1, with a tentative D call TRBD1 (6 bases). The V gene lost 3 bases and the J gene lost 4 bases, with 7 bases spanning the gap. Germline-derived CDR1 and CDR2 are MNHEY and SMNVEV (reference sequence). The CDR3 spans 13 residues. CDR3: CASSLQGYNEQFF. In DNA, the CDR3 is TGTGCCAGCAGTTTGCAGGGGTACAATGAGCAGTTCTTC.

This chain connects TRBV5-4 to TRBJ1-2, with 7 nucleotides matching TRBD1. The CDR3 runs 13 residues. V shed 2 bases, J shed 5 bases, and the junction held 3 bases outside the gene matches. Per germline, CDR1 SGHNT and CDR2 YYREEE (reference sequence). CDR3 loop: CASSLGTEYGYTF. DNA for the CDR3: TGTGCCAGCAGCTTAGGGACAGAATATGGCTACACCTTC.

This sequence joins TRBV18 and TRBJ1-5; D not certain. Trimming shortened V by 3 bases and J by 2 bases, and 5 bases separated the two germline ends. The V gene's germline CDR1 is KGHSH and CDR2 LQKENI. The CDR3 is made up of 13 amino acids. The CDR3 DNA follows: TGTGCCAGCTCACCCCGGGGCAATCAGCCCCAGCATTTT. Its translation: CASSPRGNQPQHF.

The J gene is TRBJ2-7, the V gene TRBV28; 9 bases are a match to TRBD1. The CDR3 is 19 residues long. The ends lost 6 bases at V and 4 bases at J; junction bases unmatched: 22. Germline values: CDR1 MDHEN, CDR2 SYDVKM. This CDR3 is CASRTLLSFGTGTNYEQYF. The DNA for the CDR3 is TGTGCCAGCAGAACACTTCTTTCCTTCGGGACAGGGACGAATTACGAGCAGTACTTC.

The chain has TRBV9 and TRBJ1-2; TRBD1 matches at 7 bases. V lost 7 bases, J lost 4 bases, and 4 bases stayed unmatched. Germline loops: CDR1 SGDLS, CDR2 YYNGEE. This CDR3 comprises 12 residues. CDR3 DNA sequence: TGTGCCAGCGAGGGGACAGCCTATGGCTACACCTTC. The encoded protein is CASEGTAYGYTF.

The rearrangement links TRBV19 to TRBJ1-2; 8 nucleotides agree with TRBD1. CDR1 and CDR2 from the germline V gene are LNHDA and SQIVND (reference sequence). The ends lost 3 bases at V and 6 bases at J; junction bases unmatched: 3. The CDR3 totals 13 residues. The CDR3 DNA reads TGTGCCAGTAGTATCGGACAGGGCCATGGCTACACCTTC. Translation gives CASSIGQGHGYTF.

This clone has just a few counts. Other DNA sequences in the same sample also yield this CDR3. The chain couples TRBV27 to TRBJ2-7, with D tentatively TRBD1 (5 bases). The CDR3 runs to 13 residues. The ends were cut back, 6 bases at V and 2 bases at J, with 11 bases in the middle. Germline CDR1 MNHEY, CDR2 SMNVEV (reference sequence). CDR3 bases: TGTGCCAGCAGCCCCTGGGGCCCCTACGAGCAGTACTTC. It specifies CASSPWGPYEQYF.

V is TRBV30 and J is TRBJ1-5, with 10 bases aligning to TRBD1. V lost 3 bases and J lost 2; bases outside the gene matches: 7. The CDR3 has 16 amino acids. Germline CDR1 reads GTSNPN; CDR2 reads SVGIG (reference sequence). The CDR3, as DNA: TGTGCCTGGAGACGCGGGACAGGGGACGGCAATCAGCCCCAGCATTTT. It specifies CAWRRGTGDGNQPQHF. Using reference TRBV30 and TRBJ1-5 for the parts outside the CDR3, the full variable domain is SQTIHQWPATLVQPVGSPLSLECTVEGTSNPNLYWYRQAAGRGLQLLFYSVGIGQISSEVPQNLSASRPQDRQFILSSKKLLLSDSGFYLCAWRRGTGDGNQPQHFGDGTRLSIL.

The chain joins TRBV5-6 to TRBJ2-7; weak D call: TRBD1 (5 bases). The CDR3 has 11 amino acids. V shed 2 bases and J shed 6 bases, with 6 bases lying between them. The V gene's germline CDR1 is SGHDT and CDR2 YYEEEE. CDR3 sequence: CASSFGAEQYF. The CDR3 DNA reads as TGTGCCAGCAGCTTTGGGGCCGAGCAGTACTTC.

The gene calls are TRBV6-5 and TRBJ1-1; 10 bases fit TRBD1. This CDR3 is 15 amino acids long. V lost 5 bases and J lost 4; bases outside the gene matches: 7. Germline V CDR1 and CDR2: MNHEY, SVGAGI. CDR3 in amino acids: CASSGQGVLRTEAFF. The CDR3 nucleotides read TGTGCCAGCAGTGGACAGGGGGTTTTACGCACTGAAGCTTTCTTT.

The chain recombines TRBV7-9 with TRBJ2-7; TRBD2 matches 15 bases. The CDR3 length is 15 residues. CDR1 and CDR2 (germline): SEHNR, FQNEAQ (reference sequence). V lost 5 bases, J lost 4 bases, and 3 bases stayed unmatched. CDR3 amino acids: CASSRTSGREYEQYF. CDR3 in DNA: TGTGCCAGCAGCAGGACTAGCGGGAGGGAGTACGAGCAGTACTTC.

This clone was detected a few times. This rearrangement joins TRBV10-3 to TRBJ1-1; D might be TRBD1 (5 bases). This CDR3 is 17 amino acids long. Trimming shortened V by 3 bases and J by 0 bases, and 17 bases separated the two germline ends. In germline, CDR1 is ENHRY, CDR2 SYGVKD. CDR3 in DNA: TGTGCCATCAGTGAAACGCTTGTTCAGGGAATGAACACTGAAGCTTTCTTT. Translation: CAISETLVQGMNTEAFF.

This clone was seen just once. V usage is TRBV7-2 and J usage is TRBJ1-4; D is unresolved. There are 15 residues in the CDR3. Germline loops: CDR1 SGHTA, CDR2 FQGNSA. V lost 1 base to trimming and J lost 0 bases, with 6 bases between them. Here the CDR3 reads CASSLGQSTNEKLFF. The CDR3 bases are TGTGCCAGCAGCTTAGGGCAGTCAACTAATGAAAAACTGTTTTTT.

The chain links TRBV2 to TRBJ1-1; 9 nucleotides align to TRBD1. V was pared by 3 bases and J by 8 bases, with 7 bases of the junction left unmatched. CDR1 and CDR2 from the germline V gene are SNHLY and FYNNEI. The CDR3 loop spans 14 amino acids. The CDR3 coding sequence is TGTGCCAGCAGTGATCCGGGACAGGGCCAGGAAGCTTTCTTT. Translated: CASSDPGQGQEAFF.